This TCR beta chain appears in the sequencing data of a study of shared clonotypes between healthy human individuals. Study results and caveats: Sharing across four donors was highest in naive CD4 (roughly 5%) and lowest in memory CD8 (about 0.4%).

TCRdb keeps only in-frame clones here, not all; method: immunoSEQ multiplex PCR. The repertoire includes 300,000 or so clones, approximately 79% of them detected once, and 10% to 13% sits in the top ten. A word on this clone: The antigen is undetermined.

This TCR was recovered from a man aged 25 to 40 in good health. The sequenced sample consisted of memory CD4+ T cells sorted from blood. Subset here: CD45RA-negative fraction.

The CDR3 region is CASSPEAVYGYTF. The CDR3 nucleotides read TGTGCCAGCAGCCCAGAGGCGGTCTATGGCTACACCTTC. J is TRBJ1-2 and V is TRBV11-3, with no clear D. Germline CDR1 and CDR2: SGHNT and YENEEA. This CDR3 has 13 amino acids. Trimming took off 5 bases at V and 4 bases at J, with 11 bases between the two ends.